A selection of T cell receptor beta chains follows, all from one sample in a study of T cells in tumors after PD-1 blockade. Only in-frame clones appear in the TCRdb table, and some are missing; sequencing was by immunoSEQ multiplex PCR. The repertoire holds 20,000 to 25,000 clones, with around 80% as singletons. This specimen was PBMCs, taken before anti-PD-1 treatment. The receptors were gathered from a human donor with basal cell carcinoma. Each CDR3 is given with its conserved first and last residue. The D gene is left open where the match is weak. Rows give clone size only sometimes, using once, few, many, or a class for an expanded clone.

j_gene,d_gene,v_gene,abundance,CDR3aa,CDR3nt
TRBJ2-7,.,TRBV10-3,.,CAISSAGLTYEQYF,TGTGCCATCAGTAGCGCGGGCCTCACCTACGAGCAGTACTTC
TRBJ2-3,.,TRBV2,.,CASSDASADTQYF,TGTGCCAGCAGTGATGCATCAGCAGATACGCAGTATTTT
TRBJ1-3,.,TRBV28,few,CASSPEGFTGNTIYF,TGTGCCAGCAGTCCTGAGGGGTTTACTGGAAACACCATATATTTT
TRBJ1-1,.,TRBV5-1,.,CASSITGTPNTEAFF,TGCGCCAGCAGCATCACCGGGACACCAAACACTGAAGCTTTCTTT
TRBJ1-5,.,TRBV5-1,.,CASSLEGMGGQPQHF,TGCGCCAGCAGCTTGGAAGGCATGGGGGGACAGCCCCAGCATTTT
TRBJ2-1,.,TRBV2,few,CPSSDGGARAGSSYNEQFF,TGTCCCAGCAGTGATGGGGGGGCGCGGGCGGGGAGCTCCTACAATGAGCAGTTCTTC
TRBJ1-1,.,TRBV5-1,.,CASSLASTSEAFF,TGCGCCAGCAGCTTGGCTTCTACATCTGAAGCTTTCTTT
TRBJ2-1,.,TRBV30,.,CAWSTGRPSYNEQFF,TGTGCCTGGAGTACAGGGCGTCCCTCCTACAATGAGCAGTTCTTC
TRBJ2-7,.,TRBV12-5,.,CASAPEGGLSYEQYF,TGTGCTAGTGCCCCGGAAGGGGGTCTCTCCTACGAGCAGTACTTC
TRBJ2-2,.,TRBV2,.,CANPHHPPGTNTGELFF,TGTGCCAATCCCCACCACCCCCCTGGGACAAACACCGGGGAGCTGTTTTTT
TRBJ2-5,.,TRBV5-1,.,CASSGQGKYQETQYF,TGCGCCAGCAGCGGCCAGGGGAAGTACCAAGAGACCCAGTACTTC
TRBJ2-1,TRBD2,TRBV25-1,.,CASAGAGVVNEQFF,TGTGCCAGTGCTGGAGCGGGAGTTGTGAATGAGCAGTTCTTC
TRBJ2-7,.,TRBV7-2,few,CASSYRLGSSYEQYF,TGTGCCAGCAGCTACCGGTTGGGGAGCTCCTACGAGCAGTACTTC
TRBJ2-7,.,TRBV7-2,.,CASSLGGAGYEQYF,TGTGCCAGCAGCTTAGGGGGGGCGGGCTACGAGCAGTACTTC
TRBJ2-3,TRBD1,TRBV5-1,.,CASSPGGGYTDTQYF,TGCGCCAGCAGCCCAGGGGGTGGCTACACAGATACGCAGTATTTT
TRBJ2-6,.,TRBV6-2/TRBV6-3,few,CASSYGREPGANVLTF,TGTGCCAGCAGTTACGGCCGGGAACCTGGGGCCAACGTCCTGACTTTC
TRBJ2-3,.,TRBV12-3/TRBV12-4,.,CASSFSDLDTQYF,TGTGCCAGCAGTTTTTCGGATTTAGATACGCAGTATTTT
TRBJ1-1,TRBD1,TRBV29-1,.,CSGQGDRGVINTEAFF,TGCAGCGGGCAAGGGGACAGGGGCGTAATCAACACTGAAGCTTTCTTT
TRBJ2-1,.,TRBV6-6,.,CPLLRGTSALYNEQFF,TGTCCCCTACTTAGAGGGACGTCGGCTCTTTACAATGAGCAGTTCTTC
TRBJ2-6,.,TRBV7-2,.,CASSFHVGGANVLTF,TGTGCCAGCAGCTTCCATGTGGGGGGGGCCAACGTCCTGACTTTC
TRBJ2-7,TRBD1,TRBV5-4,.,CASSRAGTGVYEQYF,TGTGCCAGCAGTCGAGCCGGGACAGGGGTCTACGAGCAGTACTTC
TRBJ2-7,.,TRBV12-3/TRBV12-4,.,CASSLMFPYEQYF,TGTGCCAGCAGTTTGATGTTCCCCTACGAGCAGTACTTC
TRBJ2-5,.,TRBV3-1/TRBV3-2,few,CASSLQSTRTGRAETQYF,TGTGCCAGCAGCCTACAGAGTACTAGGACAGGGAGGGCAGAGACCCAGTACTTC
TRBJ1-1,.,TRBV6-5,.,CASTQPAGGDAFF,TGTGCCAGCACTCAGCCCGCCGGGGGAGACGCTTTCTTT
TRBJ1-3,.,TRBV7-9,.,CASSATASSGNTIYF,TGTGCCAGCAGCGCCACAGCGAGCTCTGGAAACACCATATATTTT
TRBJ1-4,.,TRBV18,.,CASSPQQRTGNNEKLFF,TGTGCCAGCTCACCCCAGCAAAGGACGGGAAATAATGAAAAACTGTTTTTT
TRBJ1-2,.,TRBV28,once,CASSPPRGANYGYTF,TGTGCCAGCAGCCCACCCCGGGGCGCGAACTATGGCTACACCTTC
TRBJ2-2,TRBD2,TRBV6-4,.,CASSDVGLAGDTGELFF,TGTGCCAGCAGTGACGTCGGACTAGCGGGAGACACCGGGGAGCTGTTTTTT
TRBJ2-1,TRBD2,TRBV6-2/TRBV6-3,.,CASSKAGGQFF,TGTGCCAGCAGTAAAGCGGGGGGGCAGTTCTTC
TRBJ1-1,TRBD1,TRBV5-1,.,CASSPFTSGGVTEAFF,TGCGCCAGCAGCCCTTTTACCTCAGGGGGCGTCACTGAAGCTTTCTTT
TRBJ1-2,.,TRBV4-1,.,CASSHMLTEGYGYTF,TGCGCCAGCAGCCATATGTTGACAGAGGGCTATGGCTACACCTTC
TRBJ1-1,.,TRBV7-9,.,CASAPNRVNTEAFF,TGTGCCAGCGCCCCTAACAGAGTGAACACTGAAGCTTTCTTT
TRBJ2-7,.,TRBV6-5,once,CASSYRDGGLGQYF,TGTGCCAGCAGTTACCGGGACGGAGGATTGGGGCAGTACTTC
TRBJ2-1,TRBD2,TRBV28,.,CASSSPYDPKGAGVAYNEQFF,TGTGCCAGCAGTTCACCTTACGACCCGAAGGGAGCGGGAGTGGCCTACAATGAGCAGTTCTTC
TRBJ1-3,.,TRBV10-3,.,CAIRLPLAGNTIYF,TGTGCCATCAGATTGCCACTGGCGGGAAACACCATATATTTT
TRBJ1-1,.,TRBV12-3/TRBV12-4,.,CASSKGPAGEAFF,TGTGCCAGCTCAAAGGGACCAGCTGGTGAAGCTTTCTTT
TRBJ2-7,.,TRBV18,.,CASSPESSYEQYF,TGTGCCAGCTCACCGGAGAGCTCCTACGAGCAGTACTTC
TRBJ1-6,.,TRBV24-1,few,CAVTGNSPLHF,TGTGCCGTGACGGGGAATTCACCCCTCCACTTT
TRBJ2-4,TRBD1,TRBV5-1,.,CASSQGTGGVLLAKNIQYF,TGCGCCAGCAGCCAGGGGACAGGGGGCGTGCTATTGGCCAAAAACATTCAGTACTTC
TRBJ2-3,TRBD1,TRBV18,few,CASSLQGGPTDTQYF,TGTGCCAGCTCACTACAGGGGGGTCCCACAGATACGCAGTATTTT
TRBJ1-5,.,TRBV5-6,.,CASSFSRENQPQHF,TGTGCCAGCAGCTTTTCGAGGGAAAATCAGCCCCAGCATTTT
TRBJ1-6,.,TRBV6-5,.,CASKKVNSPLHF,TGTGCCAGCAAGAAAGTTAATTCACCCCTCCACTTT
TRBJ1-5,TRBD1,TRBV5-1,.,CASSSGTGGGNQPQHF,TGCGCCAGCAGCTCTGGGACAGGGGGAGGCAATCAGCCCCAGCATTTT
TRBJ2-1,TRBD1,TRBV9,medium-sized,CASSPGTGYNEQFF,TGTGCCAGCAGCCCAGGGACAGGGTACAATGAGCAGTTCTTC
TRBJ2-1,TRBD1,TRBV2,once,CASSRQGAHNEQFF,TGTGCCAGCAGTAGACAGGGGGCCCACAATGAGCAGTTCTTC
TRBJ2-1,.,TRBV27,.,CASSTYYEQFF,TGTGCCAGCAGTACCTACTATGAGCAGTTCTTC
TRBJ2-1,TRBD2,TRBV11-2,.,CASSLMGLGRISSYNEQFF,TGTGCCAGCAGCTTAATGGGACTAGGCCGGATTAGCTCCTACAATGAGCAGTTCTTC
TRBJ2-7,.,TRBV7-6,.,CASSFDHTHEQYF,TGTGCCAGCAGCTTCGACCACACCCACGAGCAGTACTTC
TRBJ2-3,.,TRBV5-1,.,CASSLSGAYSTDTQYF,TGCGCCAGCAGCTTATCGGGGGCGTATAGCACAGATACGCAGTATTTT
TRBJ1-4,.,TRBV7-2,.,CASSPGGAGEKLFF,TGTGCCAGCAGCCCCGGGGGGGCGGGCGAAAAACTGTTTTTT
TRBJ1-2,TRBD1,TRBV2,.,CASSPDRGLYYGYTF,TGTGCCAGCAGTCCGGACAGGGGCTTGTACTATGGCTACACCTTC
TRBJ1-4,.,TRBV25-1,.,CASSTPGFNEKLFF,TGTGCCAGCAGTACTCCGGGCTTTAATGAAAAACTGTTTTTT